What follows are 31 T cell receptor beta chains derived from one specimen sequenced in a study of blood T cell repertoires in COVID-19. The protocol was immunoSEQ multiplex PCR, while the TCRdb copy is restricted to in-frame clones and leaves out a portion. The sample includes about 68,000 clones, around nine tenths of them seen just once. Specimen: peripheral blood. Receptors were obtained from a man older than 75 with COVID-19, enrolled during active disease.

This clone came up once. CDR3 bases: TGTGCCAGCAGCCAAGAGCGGGGAGGAAACACTGAAGCTTTCTTT. Encoded protein: CASSQERGGNTEAFF. The genes are TRBV3-1 (or the pseudogene TRBV3-2) and TRBJ1-1; D is uncertain. Trimming left V 0 bases short and J 2 bases short, with 10 bases between. Per the germline V gene, CDR1 is LGHDT and CDR2 is YNNKEL (reference sequence). This CDR3 region has 15 residues.

The chain combines TRBV19 with TRBJ1-2; D gene uncertain. The CDR3 contains 13 residues. Looked up from germline, CDR1 is LNHDA and CDR2 is SQIVND (reference sequence). Trimming removed 3 bases at V and 2 bases at J, with 7 bases between. DNA for the CDR3: TGTGCCAGTAGTATTTACAGAAACTATGGCTACACCTTC. Protein sequence: CASSIYRNYGYTF.

The rearrangement uses TRBV12-3 or TRBV12-4 and TRBJ1-2; 7 positions match TRBD1. The CDR3 length is 13 residues. The V and J ends lost 3 bases and 8 bases, in that order; junction bases with no gene match: 6. Written as DNA, the CDR3 is TGTGCCAGCAGTTTTCGGGACAGAAGGGGCTACACCTTC. Its translation: CASSFRDRRGYTF.

The V and J genes are TRBV19 and TRBJ2-2; 7 bases are shared with TRBD1. Trimming cost V 2 bases and J 3 bases; bases outside gene matches: 3. The CDR3 runs to 15 residues. Germline V gives CDR1 LNHDA, CDR2 SQIVND (reference sequence). This CDR3 reads CASSIRGQDTGELFF. The CDR3, as DNA: TGTGCCAGTAGTATAAGGGGGCAGGACACCGGGGAGCTGTTTTTT.

This chain links TRBV2 with TRBJ1-5; the D gene is possibly TRBD1 (6 bases). The CDR3 loop spans 16 amino acids. The germline gives CDR1 SNHLY, CDR2 FYNNEI. V lost 1 base, J lost 2 bases, and 12 bases lay in between. In DNA, the CDR3 is TGTGCCAGCAGTGAAGGTAGGGCAGGGGGCAATCAGCCCCAGCATTTT. It is translated as CASSEGRAGGNQPQHF.

CDR3 DNA: TGTGCCAGCAGCGTAGCTGGCGGGGGACCTTTTGTAGTCTATGGCTACACCTTC. Its translation: CASSVAGGGPFVVYGYTF. The chain employs TRBV9 and TRBJ1-2; weak D call: TRBD1 (5 bases). The CDR3 covers 18 residues. Deletions cut 0 bases from V and 4 bases from J, with 22 bases between. CDR1 SGDLS and CDR2 YYNGEE come from the germline V gene.

The chain joins TRBV6-5 to TRBJ1-2; 7 bases match TRBD1. V gave up 6 bases and J gave up 4 bases; unmatched junction bases: 5. CDR1 is MNHEY and CDR2 is SVGAGI in the germline V gene. The CDR3 length is 13 residues. CDR3 in amino acids: CASRGRQGYGYTF. The CDR3 coding sequence is TGTGCCAGCAGAGGTCGACAGGGCTATGGCTACACCTTC.

This chain joins TRBV4-1 and TRBJ1-2; D remains ambiguous. The CDR3 is 14 residues long. Germline V CDR1 and CDR2: MGHRA, YSYEKL. Trimming pared 0 bases from V and 7 bases from J, leaving 12 bases between. CDR3 region: CASSQDSGVGGYTF. In DNA, the CDR3 is TGCGCCAGCAGCCAAGATAGCGGGGTAGGTGGCTACACCTTC.

The rearrangement uses TRBV29-1 and TRBJ2-3, with TRBD1 as a possible D gene (5 bases). This CDR3 is 16 amino acids long. Germline V lookup: CDR1 SQVTM, CDR2 ANQGSEA. Deletions cut 3 bases from V and 8 bases from J, with 24 bases between. The CDR3 is CSVEGIQAPLDGTQYF. For the CDR3, the DNA is TGCAGCGTTGAGGGGATACAGGCCCCCCTCGACGGTACGCAGTATTTT.

V gene TRBV5-6 combines with J gene TRBJ2-1; 7 bases are a match to TRBD1. With V trimmed by 2 bases and J by 7 bases, 6 bases remained unmatched. The V gene's germline CDR1 is SGHDT and CDR2 YYEEEE. The CDR3 is 14 residues long. CDR3 bases: TGTGCCAGCAGCTTCGAGGGGGCCGGGAATGAGCAGTTCTTC. It codes for CASSFEGAGNEQFF.

This sequence joins TRBV7-9 and TRBJ1-4, with D possibly matching TRBD1 (5 bases). Germline lookup yields CDR1 SEHNR and CDR2 FQNEAQ (reference sequence). CDR3 length equals 14 residues. V shed 5 bases and J shed 5 bases, with 12 bases lying between them. The CDR3: CASSRQGGNEKLFF. The CDR3 DNA reads as TGTGCCAGCAGCCGCCAGGGAGGGAATGAAAAACTGTTTTTT.

The V and J genes are TRBV5-1 and TRBJ1-4, with no clear D. CDR1 SGHRS and CDR2 YFSETQ come from the germline V gene. V was clipped by 4 bases and J by 4 bases, with 11 bases between them. The CDR3 loop spans 14 amino acids. CDR3 bases: TGCGCCAGCAGCACCGCGGCCAGTAATGAAAAACTGTTTTTT. Its protein is CASSTAASNEKLFF. Using reference TRBV5-1 and TRBJ1-4 for the parts outside the CDR3, the full variable domain is KAGVTQTPRYLIKTRGQQVTLSCSPISGHRSVSWYQQTPGQGLQFLFEYFSETQRNKGNFPGRFSGRQFSNSRSEMNVSTLELGDSALYLCASSTAASNEKLFFGSGTQLSVL.

Remarks on this clone: The junction departs from the called germline gene at one end, perhaps through a read error. V is TRBV6-1 and J is TRBJ1-5; D is possibly TRBD1 (6 bases). The CDR3 sequence is 16 residues long. Germline V lookup: CDR1 MNHNS, CDR2 SASEGT. The CDR3 DNA follows: TGTGCCAGCAGCGAAGGGGGGGGAGGGAGCAATCAGCCCCAGCATTTT. It encodes CASSEGGGGSNQPQHF.

The chain's CDR3 is CASSLRAGAYTEAFF. CDR3 nucleotide sequence: TGTGCCAGCAGTCTCCGAGCGGGGGCTTACACTGAAGCTTTCTTT. The chain has TRBV6-5 and TRBJ1-1; TRBD1 is a possible D gene (6 bases). Trimming stripped 5 bases from V and 3 bases from J, with 16 bases between. From germline, CDR1 is MNHEY and CDR2 SVGAGI. This CDR3 region has 15 residues.

The V and J genes are TRBV19 and TRBJ1-1; TRBD1 matches 10 bases. CDR1 is LNHDA, CDR2 SQIVND, per germline (reference sequence). V dropped 9 bases and J dropped 5; count of bases not matched to a gene: 6. The CDR3 consists of 13 residues. The CDR3 DNA reads TGTGCCAGCGCTACGGACAGGGGGACTGAAGCTTTCTTT. Residues: CASATDRGTEAFF.

The CDR3 DNA reads TGTGCCAGCAGCGTAGTAGGACAAGGCTACGAGCAGTACTTC. Protein product: CASSVVGQGYEQYF. The gene calls are TRBV9 and TRBJ2-7; possible D gene TRBD1, 5 bases. The germline CDR1 and CDR2 sequences are SGDLS and YYNGEE. CDR3 size: 14 residues. V lost 0 bases, J lost 3 bases, and 10 bases lay in between.

In this sample, this clone turned up once. The chain has TRBV10-1 and TRBJ1-5, with no clear D. The germline CDR1 and CDR2 sequences are WNHNN and SYGVQD (reference sequence). Trimming cost V 4 bases and J 6 bases, with 13 bases left between them. The CDR3 covers 14 residues. The CDR3 here is CASSVPVESQPQHF. The CDR3 DNA sequence: TGCGCCAGCAGTGTTCCTGTCGAGAGTCAGCCCCAGCATTTT.

The chain links TRBV9 to TRBJ2-2; TRBD2 matches at 8 bases. Germline lookup yields CDR1 SGDLS and CDR2 YYNGEE. Trimming at V came to 3 bases and at J to 4 bases, leaving 5 bases not matched to a gene. The length of the CDR3 is 15 residues. The CDR3 loop is CASSGGGTFTGELFF. The CDR3 coding sequence is TGTGCCAGCAGCGGCGGGGGGACTTTCACCGGGGAGCTGTTTTTT.

The chain has TRBV5-1 and TRBJ2-3; 12 nucleotides line up with TRBD2. CDR3 size: 17 residues. Trimming took 0 bases from V and 4 from J; bases not matched to a gene: 6. In germline, CDR1 is SGHRS, CDR2 YFSETQ. The CDR3 coding sequence is TGCGCCAGCAGCTTGGGTGCTAGCGGGGGGGGACCAGATACGCAGTATTTT. Protein product: CASSLGASGGGPDTQYF.

The chain carries TRBV20-1 and TRBJ2-1; TRBD2 agrees at 12 bases. Germline CDR1 reads DFQATT; CDR2 reads SNEGSKA (reference sequence). The junction had 10 bases not matched to a gene; V was cut back by 3 bases and J by 7 bases. The CDR3 has 16 amino acids. The CDR3 protein is CSASPSGGATTNEQFF. CDR3 DNA: TGCAGTGCTAGTCCTAGCGGGGGGGCCACGACGAATGAGCAGTTCTTC.

The rearrangement uses TRBV5-4 and TRBJ1-6, with no clear D. V lost 7 bases and J 3 bases, leaving 8 bases between the germline ends. This CDR3 has 13 amino acids. Germline loops: CDR1 SGHNT, CDR2 YYREEE (reference sequence). The chain's CDR3 is CASAINYNSPLHF. For the CDR3, the DNA is TGTGCCAGCGCGATTAACTATAATTCACCCCTCCACTTT.

The rearrangement links TRBV18 to TRBJ2-3; weak D call: TRBD2 (6 bases). CDR3 length equals 13 residues. CDR1 and CDR2 from the germline V gene are KGHSH and LQKENI. V shed 5 bases and J shed 2 bases, with 8 bases lying between them. CDR3 sequence (DNA): TGTGCCAGCTCAGGGACTCTCACAGATACGCAGTATTTT. This gives the protein CASSGTLTDTQYF.

This chain uses TRBV11-2 with TRBJ1-3; 8 bases are shared with TRBD1. The V gene's germline CDR1 is SGHAT and CDR2 FQNNGV. The CDR3 extends over 15 amino acids. Trimming at V came to 1 base and at J to 5 bases, leaving 4 bases not matched to a gene. The CDR3 region has the DNA TGTGCCAGCAGCTTAGCCCCAGGGGGCCGAAACACCATATATTTT. Amino acid sequence: CASSLAPGGRNTIYF.

As DNA, the CDR3 is TGTGCCAGCAGCCAAAGGCGGGGGGTTGCAACTAATGAAAAACTGTTTTTT. Protein sequence: CASSQRRGVATNEKLFF. The rearrangement links TRBV11-2 to TRBJ1-4; D is perhaps TRBD1 (5 bases). Germline V gene lookup returns CDR1 SGHAT and CDR2 FQNNGV. This CDR3 has 17 residues. V dropped 5 bases and J dropped 0 bases, with 16 bases sitting between them.

The chain links TRBV18 to TRBJ1-1; the D is unclear. The germline V gene encodes CDR1 KGHSH and CDR2 LQKENI. The ends were cut back, 5 bases at V and 2 bases at J, with 15 bases in the middle. The CDR3 runs 15 residues. CDR3 protein: CASSVASDTNTEAFF. The CDR3 coding sequence is TGTGCCAGCTCAGTGGCCTCAGACACCAACACTGAAGCTTTCTTT.

The gene calls are TRBV5-1 and TRBJ1-2; possible D gene TRBD1, 5 bases. The CDR3 totals 14 residues. The germline V gene encodes CDR1 SGHRS and CDR2 YFSETQ. The ends were cut back, 6 bases at V and 4 bases at J, with 16 bases in the middle. CDR3: CASTREQGSYGYTF. In DNA, the CDR3 is TGCGCCAGCACCCGGGAGCAGGGATCCTATGGCTACACCTTC.

This clone came up a few times. V and J are TRBV6-5 and TRBJ1-1, with D maybe TRBD1 (5 bases). Germline V gives CDR1 MNHEY, CDR2 SVGAGI. V dropped 7 bases and J dropped 5 bases, with 14 bases sitting between them. There are 13 residues in the CDR3. DNA of the CDR3: TGTGCCAGCAAGATGGCAGGGAGGACTGAAGCTTTCTTT. This gives the protein CASKMAGRTEAFF.

The CDR3 bases are TGTGCCAGCAGCTTCCAAGGGGGGGCGTCGGGGACCCAGTACTTC. It yields the protein CASSFQGGASGTQYF. The chain combines TRBV5-8 with TRBJ2-5; D possibly corresponds to TRBD2 (7 bases). Germline lookup yields CDR1 SGHTS and CDR2 YDEGEE. Trimming stripped 2 bases from V and 7 bases from J, with 18 bases between. This CDR3 has 15 residues.

V usage is TRBV6-4 and J usage is TRBJ1-5; no definite D call. V was clipped by 3 bases and J by 1 base, with 4 bases between them. Germline CDR1 MRHNA, CDR2 SNTAGT. This CDR3 spans 13 amino acids. Written as DNA, the CDR3 is TGTGCCAGCAGTGAACAGAGCAATCAGCCCCAGCATTTT. Protein product: CASSEQSNQPQHF.

The J gene is TRBJ1-1, the V gene TRBV19; possibly TRBD1 for D (6 bases). This CDR3 has 17 amino acids. Germline V gene lookup returns CDR1 LNHDA and CDR2 SQIVND (reference sequence). V was trimmed by 7 bases and J by 5 bases, leaving 26 bases between them. The CDR3 bases are TGTGCCAGTAACGATCCGGGCACAGGGTCTTTGGTTACTGAAGCTTTCTTT. It yields the protein CASNDPGTGSLVTEAFF. Full variable domain (remainder filled in from reference TRBV19 and TRBJ1-1): DGGITQSPKYLFRKEGQNVTLSCEQNLNHDAMYWYRQDPGQGLRLIYYSQIVNDFQKGDIAEGYSVSREKKESFPLTVTSAQKNPTAFYLCASNDPGTGSLVTEAFFGQGTRLTVV.

V usage is TRBV7-9 and J usage is TRBJ2-2, with 9 bases identical to TRBD1. Germline lookup yields CDR1 SEHNR and CDR2 FQNEAQ (reference sequence). After removal of 8 bases from V and 1 base from J, the junction contained 8 bases not matched to a gene. The CDR3 sequence is 16 residues long. The CDR3 sequence is CASWDRVTMNTGELFF. CDR3 DNA sequence: TGTGCCAGCTGGGACAGGGTAACCATGAACACCGGGGAGCTGTTTTTT.